These 6 T cell receptor beta chains came from one sample sequenced in a study of T cells after yellow fever vaccination. TCRdb re-derived calls from the 5' RACE reads in MiXCR, one entry per CDR3 protein. The sample includes about 320,000 distinct CDR3 sequences, 3.5% to 4.5% of them seen just once. Sequenced here: PBMCs, sampled 15 days after the yellow fever booster vaccination. These receptors were collected from a man aged 18 to 29 who received the YFV17D yellow fever vaccine.

This clonotype has a handful of counts. This may be a read error: a much more frequent sequence differs by one nucleotide. The chain employs TRBV7-6 and TRBJ2-7; 8 nucleotides line up with TRBD2. Germline V gene lookup returns CDR1 SGHVS and CDR2 FNYEAQ. CDR3 length equals 14 residues. Trimming removed 3 bases from V and 0 bases from J; junction bases left unmatched: 1. CDR3: CASSFGGASYEQYF. CDR3 nucleotide sequence: TGTGCCAGCAGCTTCGGGGGGGCCTCCTACGAGCAGTACTTC. The whole variable domain, filled in from reference TRBV7-6 and TRBJ2-7, reads GAGVSQSPRYKVTKRGQDVALRCDPISGHVSLYWYRQALGQGPEFLTYFNYEAQQDKSGLPNDRFSAERPEGSISTLTIQRTEQRDSAMYRCASSFGGASYEQYFGPGTRLTVT.

The chain uses TRBV6-2 or TRBV6-3 and TRBJ2-7; D unresolved. Germline CDR1 MNHEY, CDR2 SVGEGT. Trimming pared 7 bases from V and 1 base from J, leaving 5 bases between. There are 11 residues in the CDR3. CDR3 sequence (DNA): TGTGCCAGCAAGGAGTCCTACGAGCAGTACTTC. Protein product: CASKESYEQYF.

This clonotype was detected many times. At one end, the junction sequence differs from germline, possibly due to a read error. CDR3 protein: CSVEALPPRF. The CDR3 nucleotides read TGCAGCGTTGAAGCCCTGCCCCCGCGCTTC. The chain links TRBV29-1 to TRBJ2-1; no clear D gene. Germline V gene lookup returns CDR1 SQVTM and CDR2 ANQGSEA. The CDR3 is 10 amino acids.

Ten or more counts support this clonotype. V usage is TRBV2 and J usage is TRBJ2-5; D may be TRBD1 (6 bases). The CDR3 is made up of 14 amino acids. The V gene lost 7 bases and the J gene lost 4 bases, with 16 bases spanning the gap. Germline assignment: CDR1 SNHLY and CDR2 FYNNEI. CDR3 coding DNA: TGTGCCAGCATGGACAGCTCCCCTAGAGAGACCCAGTACTTC. Its translation: CASMDSSPRETQYF. Supplemented by reference TRBV2 and TRBJ2-5, the full variable domain reads EPEVTQTPSHQVTQMGQEVILRCVPISNHLYFYWYRQILGQKVEFLVSFYNNEISEKSEIFDDQFSVERPDGSNFTLKIRSTKLEDSAMYFCASMDSSPRETQYFGPGTRLLVL.

This clonotype has ten or more counts. The chain employs TRBV7-9 and TRBJ1-1; D perhaps matches TRBD1 (5 bases). The CDR3 covers 12 residues. Germline V CDR1 and CDR2: SEHNR, FQNEAQ (reference sequence). V shed 4 bases and J shed 4 bases, with 7 bases lying between them. This chain's CDR3 is CASSSRGTEAFF. The CDR3 DNA follows: TGTGCCAGCAGCTCGAGGGGCACTGAAGCTTTCTTT.

There are many counts of this clonotype. The chain combines TRBV20-1 with TRBJ2-5; tentatively, D is TRBD1 (6 bases). V was pared by 1 base and J by 2 bases, with 14 bases between. The CDR3 has 15 residues. The germline gives CDR1 DFQATT, CDR2 SNEGSKA (reference sequence). The CDR3 DNA follows: TGCAGTGCTAGAGCCGACAGGTCCTGGCAAGAGACCCAGTACTTC. It translates to CSARADRSWQETQYF.